These T cell receptor beta chains were read from a single sample in a study of cytomegalovirus exposure and HLA in healthy donors. Here immunoSEQ multiplex PCR was the method, and the copy in TCRdb shows in-frame clones only, minus some. In total, the table holds fewer than 85,000 clones. Sequenced: PBMCs. The receptors here all came from a man in his thirties or forties in good health and CMV-seronegative. The CDR3 runs from the conserved cysteine through the conserved F or W. A D gene is named only where the DNA matches it firmly. The size field is filled for only some rows; it gives once, few, many or a size class.

v_call	clone_size	d_call	cdr3_length	j_call	cdr3_aa	cdr3_nt
TRBV7-3	NA	TRBD2	14	TRBJ2-2	CASTPTSVSGELFF	TGTGCCAGCACCCCGACTAGCGTTAGCGGGGAGCTGTTTTTT
TRBV2	NA	NA	12	TRBJ2-7	CASSSDSYAQYF	TGTGCCAGCAGCTCCGACAGTTACGCGCAGTACTTC
TRBV18	NA	TRBD1	15	TRBJ2-1	CASSPTTGIRNEQFF	TGTGCCAGCTCACCGACGACAGGGATCAGGAATGAGCAGTTCTTC
TRBV29-1	NA	NA	15	TRBJ1-3	CSVEDQAISGNTIYF	TGCAGCGTTGAAGATCAGGCGATCTCTGGAAACACCATATATTTT
TRBV7-6	NA	NA	18	TRBJ2-7	CASSPRVSTGGLTHEQYF	TGTGCCAGCAGCCCCAGGGTCTCTACGGGTGGCCTAACCCACGAGCAGTACTTC
TRBV7-9	NA	TRBD1	17	TRBJ1-3	CASSLWTGGISGNTIYF	TGTGCCAGCAGCCTTTGGACAGGGGGAATCTCTGGAAACACCATATATTTT
TRBV18	NA	TRBD2	15	TRBJ2-5	CASSPGTSGTETQYF	TGTGCCAGCTCACCGGGGACTAGCGGTACGGAGACCCAGTACTTC
TRBV4-3	NA	NA	16	TRBJ2-1	CASSQGGTSSYNEQFF	TGCGCCAGCAGCCAGGGCGGGACGAGCTCCTACAATGAGCAGTTCTTC
TRBV5-6	NA	NA	15	TRBJ2-5	CASSLGPGPTREQYF	TGTGCCAGCAGCTTGGGACCGGGACCCACCCGGGAGCAGTACTTC
TRBV15	NA	NA	15	TRBJ1-5	CATSRDTGFNQPQHF	TGTGCCACCAGCAGAGATACAGGGTTCAATCAGCCCCAGCATTTT
TRBV11-3	NA	TRBD2	18	TRBJ2-4	CASSPGTSGSLAKNIQYF	TGTGCCAGCAGCCCGGGGACTAGCGGGTCCCTAGCCAAAAACATTCAGTACTTC
TRBV4-3	NA	TRBD2	17	TRBJ2-3	CASSQDLETSGTDTQYF	TGCGCCAGCAGCCAAGATCTCGAGACTAGCGGGACAGATACGCAGTATTTT
TRBV28	NA	TRBD2	14	TRBJ2-7	CASRAGGSPYEQYF	TGTGCCAGCAGAGCCGGGGGGTCTCCCTACGAGCAGTACTTC
TRBV7-3	NA	TRBD1	16	TRBJ1-1	CASSASTGVGATEAFF	TGTGCCAGCAGCGCGTCGACAGGGGTGGGGGCGACTGAAGCTTTCTTT
TRBV7-9	NA	NA	14	TRBJ1-1	CASSFLGPNTEAFF	TGTGCCAGCAGCTTTCTGGGGCCGAACACTGAAGCTTTCTTT
TRBV9	NA	TRBD2	17	TRBJ2-5	CASSVGLAGGHQETQYF	TGTGCCAGCAGCGTTGGGCTAGCGGGGGGGCACCAAGAGACCCAGTACTTC
TRBV15	medium-sized	TRBD2	18	TRBJ2-3	CATSRDRAGGPYTDTQYF	TGTGCCACCAGCAGAGACAGGGCGGGAGGGCCATACACAGATACGCAGTATTTT
TRBV27	NA	NA	15	TRBJ2-7	CASRSSRGPSYEQYF	TGTGCCAGCAGATCATCCAGGGGTCCTTCCTACGAGCAGTACTTC
TRBV11-3	NA	TRBD2	16	TRBJ2-3	CASSPGLAGGAYTQYF	TGTGCCAGCAGCCCGGGGTTAGCGGGAGGGGCCTATACGCAGTATTTT
TRBV5-6	NA	TRBD1	15	TRBJ1-4	CASSFFRDRGEKLFF	TGTGCCAGCAGCTTCTTCCGGGACAGGGGTGAAAAACTGTTTTTT
TRBV28	NA	TRBD1	15	TRBJ1-4	CASSLPDRGGEKLFF	TGTGCCAGCAGTTTACCAGACAGGGGCGGTGAAAAACTGTTTTTT
TRBV19	NA	NA	15	TRBJ1-2	CASSIVTDIGYGYTF	TGTGCCAGTAGTATAGTGACAGATATCGGGTATGGCTACACCTTC
TRBV5-1	NA	NA	14	TRBJ2-5	CASSLRGDQETQYF	TGCGCCAGCAGCTTGCGTGGAGACCAAGAGACCCAGTACTTC
TRBV5-4	NA	NA	15	TRBJ1-6	CASSPRGAGNSPLHF	TGTGCCAGCAGCCCGCGGGGGGCAGGAAATTCACCCCTCCACTTT
TRBV11-2	NA	NA	17	TRBJ2-3	CASSPRPVGAGTDTQYF	TGTGCCAGCAGCCCCAGACCCGTGGGGGCCGGCACAGATACGCAGTATTTT
TRBV27	NA	TRBD1	16	TRBJ2-7	CASSFWFGTGGSEQYF	TGTGCCAGCAGTTTCTGGTTCGGGACAGGGGGTTCCGAGCAGTACTTC
TRBV5-6	NA	NA	16	TRBJ1-4	CASSAIDRLPNEKLFF	TGTGCCAGCAGCGCTATTGACAGGTTACCTAATGAAAAACTGTTTTTT
TRBV5-4	NA	NA	14	TRBJ1-2	CASSAGQPNYGYTF	TGTGCCAGCAGCGCCGGACAACCCAACTATGGCTACACCTTC
TRBV2	NA	NA	13	TRBJ1-2	CASSDEGYYGYTF	TGTGCCAGCAGTGATGAGGGATACTATGGCTACACCTTC
TRBV6-1	NA	TRBD2	15	TRBJ2-5	CASSEVSGGSETQYF	TGTGCCAGCAGTGAGGTTAGCGGGGGGAGCGAGACCCAGTACTTC
TRBV28	NA	NA	14	TRBJ1-1	CASSLYGGFTEAFF	TGTGCCAGCAGTTTGTACGGGGGGTTCACTGAAGCTTTCTTT
TRBV19	NA	TRBD2	14	TRBJ2-7	CASSARSGGYEQYF	TGTGCCAGTAGTGCACGCTCCGGGGGGTACGAGCAGTACTTC
TRBV2	NA	TRBD1	13	TRBJ2-5	CASNRQGEETQYF	TGTGCCAGCAATAGACAGGGAGAAGAGACCCAGTACTTC
TRBV7-3	NA	NA	13	TRBJ2-5	CASSTLAEETQYF	TGTGCCAGCAGCACCTTAGCGGAAGAGACCCAGTACTTC
TRBV5-1	NA	TRBD2	13	TRBJ2-5	CASSSQREGTQYF	TGCGCCAGCAGCTCCCAGCGGGAGGGCACCCAGTACTTC
TRBV6-6	NA	NA	13	TRBJ2-7	CASTHPSSYEQYF	TGTGCCAGCACCCATCCATCCTCCTACGAGCAGTACTTC
TRBV29-1	NA	TRBD1	13	TRBJ1-1	CSVGRGQVSEAFF	TGCAGCGTTGGTAGGGGGCAAGTGAGTGAAGCTTTCTTT
TRBV7-8	NA	NA	14	TRBJ2-2	CASSPHIYTGELFF	TGTGCCAGCAGCCCCCACATTTACACCGGGGAGCTGTTTTTT
TRBV4-1	NA	NA	16	TRBJ1-5	CASSQGQGGNNQPQHF	TGCGCCAGCAGCCAAGGGCAGGGAGGAAACAATCAGCCCCAGCATTTT
TRBV5-6	NA	NA	15	TRBJ2-7	CASSALAPGTYEQYF	TGTGCCAGCAGCGCACTAGCACCTGGCACCTACGAGCAGTACTTC
TRBV5-4	NA	TRBD1	13	TRBJ1-2	CASSYPGQGFYTF	TGTGCCAGCAGCTATCCCGGACAGGGGTTCTACACCTTC
TRBV28	NA	NA	12	TRBJ1-2	CASHQGNRGYTF	TGTGCCAGCCATCAGGGGAATAGGGGCTACACCTTC
TRBV5-6	NA	NA	16	TRBJ2-1	CASSLVRGLAHNEQFF	TGTGCCAGCAGCTTGGTCCGGGGACTCGCACACAATGAGCAGTTCTTC
TRBV18	NA	TRBD1	16	TRBJ1-2	CASSEVTGAGTYGYTF	TGTGCCAGCTCAGAGGTAACAGGGGCGGGCACGTATGGCTACACCTTC
TRBV7-2	medium-sized	NA	14	TRBJ1-2	CASSLVSRTYGYTF	TGTGCCAGCAGCTTAGTGTCCAGAACCTATGGCTACACCTTC
TRBV19	NA	TRBD2	18	TRBJ2-2	CASSIRVAGGPGTGELFF	TGTGCCAGTAGTATAAGGGTAGCGGGGGGGCCTGGGACCGGGGAGCTGTTTTTT
TRBV5-4	NA	TRBD2	14	TRBJ2-5	CASSLAGVGETQYF	TGTGCCAGCAGCTTAGCGGGAGTAGGTGAGACCCAGTACTTC
TRBV30	NA	TRBD2	14	TRBJ2-3	CAWTHPGGVDTQYF	TGTGCCTGGACCCACCCGGGGGGGGTGGATACGCAGTATTTT
TRBV19	NA	TRBD1	14	TRBJ1-5	CASSSDREDQPQHF	TGTGCCAGTAGTTCAGACAGGGAGGATCAGCCCCAGCATTTT
TRBV7-3	NA	NA	12	TRBJ2-7	CASSLRAPEQYF	TGTGCCAGCAGCTTAAGGGCCCCCGAGCAGTACTTC
TRBV19	NA	NA	16	TRBJ1-5	CASSIARGFGNQPQHF	TGTGCCAGTAGTATAGCCAGGGGATTCGGCAATCAGCCCCAGCATTTT
TRBV2	NA	NA	13	TRBJ1-5	CASKGEAGGPQHF	TGTGCCAGCAAGGGGGAGGCGGGGGGACCCCAGCATTTT
TRBV10-3	NA	TRBD1	12	TRBJ2-1	CANWDSYNEQFF	TGTGCCAACTGGGACAGCTACAATGAGCAGTTCTTC